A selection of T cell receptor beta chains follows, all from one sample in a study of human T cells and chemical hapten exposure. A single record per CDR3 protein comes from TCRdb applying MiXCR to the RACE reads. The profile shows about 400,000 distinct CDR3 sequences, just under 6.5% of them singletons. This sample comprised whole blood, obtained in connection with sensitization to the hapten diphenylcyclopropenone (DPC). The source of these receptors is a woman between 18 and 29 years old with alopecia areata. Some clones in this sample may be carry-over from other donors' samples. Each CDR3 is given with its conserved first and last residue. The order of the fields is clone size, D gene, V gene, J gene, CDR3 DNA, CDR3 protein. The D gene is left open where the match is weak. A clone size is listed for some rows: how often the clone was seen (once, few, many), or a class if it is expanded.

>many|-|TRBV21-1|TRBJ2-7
TGTGCCAGCAGCAAAAGGCGGCAGGGCTTTTACGAGCAGTACTTC
CASSKRRQGFYEQYF
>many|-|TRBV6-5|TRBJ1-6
TGTGCCAGCAGTCGGATAGGGACTTCACCCCTCCACTTT
CASSRIGTSPLHF
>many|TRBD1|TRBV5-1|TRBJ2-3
TGCGCCAGCAGTCCGGGACAGGGGGCGGCAGATACGCAGTATTTT
CASSPGQGAADTQYF
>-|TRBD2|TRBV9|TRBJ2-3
TGTGCCAGCAGCGTAGCTACGACTAGCGGGGGCCTAAGACCAGATACGCAGTATTTT
CASSVATTSGGLRPDTQYF
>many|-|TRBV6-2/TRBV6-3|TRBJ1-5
TGTGCCAGCGCGACAGGTCAGCCCCAGCATTTT
CASATGQPQHF
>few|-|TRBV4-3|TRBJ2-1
TGCGCCAGCAGGCCCGAGTTGGGGTCCTACAATGAGCAGTTCTTC
CASRPELGSYNEQFF
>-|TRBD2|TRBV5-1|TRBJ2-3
TGCGCCAGCAGCCCCGAGGTAGCGGGGGGGCCGGGAACGCAGTATTTT
CASSPEVAGGPGTQYF
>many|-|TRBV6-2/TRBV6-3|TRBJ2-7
TGTGCCAGCAGTTACTCATCGCAAAGTTACGAGCAGTACTTC
CASSYSSQSYEQYF
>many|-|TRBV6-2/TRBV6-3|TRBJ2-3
TGTGCCAGCAGCGTCAGAACAGATACGCAGTATTTT
CASSVRTDTQYF
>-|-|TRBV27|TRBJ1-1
TGTGCCAGCAGTTTGTCGGTCGGGTACGAGGGGCCGGGGACTGAAGCTTTCTTT
CASSLSVGYEGPGTEAFF
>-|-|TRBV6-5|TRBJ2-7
TGTGCCAGCAGTCCTGGGGACGGGGGATTCTACGAGCAGTACTTC
CASSPGDGGFYEQYF
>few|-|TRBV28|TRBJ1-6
TGTGCCAGCAGTCCTTGGACAGTGAGCTCCTATAATTCACCCCTCCACTTT
CASSPWTVSSYNSPLHF